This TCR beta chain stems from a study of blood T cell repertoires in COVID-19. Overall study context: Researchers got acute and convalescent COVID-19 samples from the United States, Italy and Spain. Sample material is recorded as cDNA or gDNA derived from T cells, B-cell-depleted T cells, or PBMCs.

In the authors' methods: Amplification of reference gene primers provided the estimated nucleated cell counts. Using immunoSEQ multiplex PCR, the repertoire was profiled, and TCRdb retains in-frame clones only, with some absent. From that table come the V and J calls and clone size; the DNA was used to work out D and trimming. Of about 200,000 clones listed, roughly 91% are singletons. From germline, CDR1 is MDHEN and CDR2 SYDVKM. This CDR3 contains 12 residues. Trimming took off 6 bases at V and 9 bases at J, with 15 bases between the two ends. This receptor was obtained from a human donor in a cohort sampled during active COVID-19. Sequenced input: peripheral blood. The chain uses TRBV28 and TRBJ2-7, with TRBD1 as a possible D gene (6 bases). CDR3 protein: CASRETLGGQYF. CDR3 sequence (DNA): TGTGCCAGCAGGGAAACGTTAGGGGGGCAGTACTTC.